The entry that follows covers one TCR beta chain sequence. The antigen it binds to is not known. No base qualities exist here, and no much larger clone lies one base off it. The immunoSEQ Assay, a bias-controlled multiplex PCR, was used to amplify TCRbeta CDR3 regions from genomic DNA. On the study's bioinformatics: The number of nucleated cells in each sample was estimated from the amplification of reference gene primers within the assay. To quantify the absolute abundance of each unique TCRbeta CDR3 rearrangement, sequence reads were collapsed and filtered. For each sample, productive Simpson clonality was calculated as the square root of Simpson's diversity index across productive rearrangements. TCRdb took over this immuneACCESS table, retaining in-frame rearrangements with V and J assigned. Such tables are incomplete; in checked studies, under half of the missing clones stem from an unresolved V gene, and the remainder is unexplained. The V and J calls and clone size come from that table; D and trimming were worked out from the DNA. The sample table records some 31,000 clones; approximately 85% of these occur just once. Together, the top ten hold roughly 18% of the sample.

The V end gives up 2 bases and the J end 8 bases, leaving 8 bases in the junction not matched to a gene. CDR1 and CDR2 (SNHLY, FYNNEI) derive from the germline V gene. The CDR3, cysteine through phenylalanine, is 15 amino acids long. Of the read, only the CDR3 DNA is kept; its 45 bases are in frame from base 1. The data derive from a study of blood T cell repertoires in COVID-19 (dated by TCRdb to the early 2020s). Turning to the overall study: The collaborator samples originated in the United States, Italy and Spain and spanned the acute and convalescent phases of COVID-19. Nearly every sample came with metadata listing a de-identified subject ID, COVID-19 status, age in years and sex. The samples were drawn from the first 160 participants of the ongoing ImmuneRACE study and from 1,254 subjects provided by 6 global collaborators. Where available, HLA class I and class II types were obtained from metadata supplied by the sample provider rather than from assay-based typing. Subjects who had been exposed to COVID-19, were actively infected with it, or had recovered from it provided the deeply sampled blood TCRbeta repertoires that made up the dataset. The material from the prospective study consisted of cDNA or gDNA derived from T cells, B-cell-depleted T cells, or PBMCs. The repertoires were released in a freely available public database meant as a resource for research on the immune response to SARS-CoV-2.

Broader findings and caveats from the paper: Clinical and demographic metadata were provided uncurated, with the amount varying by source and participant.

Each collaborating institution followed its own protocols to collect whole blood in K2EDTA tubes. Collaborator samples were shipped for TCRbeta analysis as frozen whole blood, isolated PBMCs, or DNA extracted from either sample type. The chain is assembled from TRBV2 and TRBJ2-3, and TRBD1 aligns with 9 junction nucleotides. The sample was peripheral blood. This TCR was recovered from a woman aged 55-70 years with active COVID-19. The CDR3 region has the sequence CASSEWGQGYSTQYF. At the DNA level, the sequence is TGTGCCAGCAGTGAATGGGGACAGGGATATAGTACGCAGTATTTT.